This TCR beta chain came from a study of T cell responses to AZD1222 COVID-19 vaccine. Assay used: immunoSEQ multiplex PCR; TCRdb lists only in-frame clones, some missing. The sample contains about 120,000 clones, more than 80% of which appear only once. On this clone itself: Its cognate antigen is unknown.

Study outcomes and limitations: Seropositive AZD1222 recipients at baseline numbered only 5 or 6.

Germline trimming cut 3 bases from V and 3 bases from J; bases unmatched to any gene: 9. This CDR3 region has 16 residues. The genes are TRBV5-3 and TRBJ1-2; 9 bases align to TRBD1. TRBV5-3 has ORF status, its function being uncertain. The sample was peripheral blood, taken on day 0 of AZD1222 vaccination. The TCR sequence derives from an adult in good health. The CDR3 region has the DNA TGTGCCAGAAGCTGGAACCCCGGGACAGGGTACTATGGCTACACCTTC. Translating gives CARSWNPGTGYYGYTF.